The 28 T cell receptor beta chains below all came from one sample that was sequenced in a study of blood T cell repertoires in COVID-19. Method: immunoSEQ multiplex PCR; TCRdb's copy keeps in-frame clones and lacks some. The table has more than 150,000 clones, approximately 85% seen once; the top ten hold roughly 9.2%. Sequencing was done on a sample of peripheral blood. Receptor source: an elderly woman with acute or convalescent COVID-19.

The rearrangement links TRBV5-4 to TRBJ2-5; D gene uncertain. The V and J ends lost 0 bases and 1 base respectively, with 10 bases between them. The CDR3 length is 15 residues. Germline V CDR1 and CDR2: SGHNT, YYREEE (reference sequence). The CDR3 reads CASSLGTTVQETQYF. CDR3 DNA sequence: TGTGCCAGCAGCTTGGGCACCACTGTCCAAGAGACCCAGTACTTC.

The chain carries TRBV7-2 and TRBJ1-1; the match to TRBD1 covers 8 bases. This CDR3 spans 14 amino acids. J gave up 5 bases and V 0 bases, and 2 bases lay outside the gene matches. CDR1 SGHTA and CDR2 FQGNSA come from the germline V gene. The DNA for the CDR3 is TGTGCCAGCAGCTTAGCGACAGGGGTGACTGAAGCTTTCTTT. It encodes CASSLATGVTEAFF.

In this sample, this clone turned up a few times. The CDR3 here is CASSPVGLAGLTGELFF. For the CDR3, the DNA is TGTGCCAGCAGCCCTGTGGGACTAGCGGGGCTAACCGGGGAGCTGTTTTTT. The chain recombines TRBV28 with TRBJ2-2, with 13 bases lining up with TRBD2. Germline V lookup: CDR1 MDHEN, CDR2 SYDVKM. The J segment lost 5 bases and the V segment lost 6 bases, leaving 9 bases of the junction unmatched. This CDR3 contains 17 residues.

The V gene is TRBV12-3 or TRBV12-4, the J gene TRBJ1-2, with unresolved D. V lost 8 bases and J 8 bases, leaving 15 bases between the germline ends. The CDR3 extends over 12 amino acids. The CDR3 DNA reads TGTGCCAGCTCCCTTTTCGGAGCCGGCTACACCTTC. It codes for CASSLFGAGYTF.

In its sample, this clone was seen a few times. The chain carries TRBV5-4 and TRBJ2-5, with 9 bases aligning to TRBD2. Unmatched junction bases numbered 8, after V lost 0 bases and J lost 5 bases. CDR1 and CDR2 (germline): SGHNT, YYREEE (reference sequence). The CDR3 runs to 16 residues. The CDR3 DNA follows: TGTGCCAGCAGCTTGGAGCGGCTAGCGGGGAAGGAGACCCAGTACTTC. Protein: CASSLERLAGKETQYF.

The chain is built from TRBV5-1 and TRBJ2-2; 9 nucleotides line up with TRBD2. Germline CDR1 and CDR2: SGHRS and YFSETQ. After removal of 2 bases from V and 4 bases from J, the junction contained 6 bases not matched to a gene. This CDR3 contains 16 residues. The CDR3 sequence: CASSLGRGGPTGELFF. The CDR3 DNA sequence: TGCGCCAGCAGCTTAGGGCGGGGGGGCCCCACCGGGGAGCTGTTTTTT.

V is TRBV19 and J is TRBJ2-2, with TRBD1 matching over 8 bases. The V gene's germline CDR1 is LNHDA and CDR2 SQIVND (reference sequence). Unmatched junction bases numbered 4, after V lost 5 bases and J lost 2 bases. CDR3 size: 15 residues. The CDR3 reads CASSGQGANTGELFF. The CDR3 DNA sequence: TGTGCCAGTAGTGGGCAGGGGGCAAACACCGGGGAGCTGTTTTTT.

The rearrangement uses TRBV27 and TRBJ1-2, with 9 positions matching TRBD1. CDR3 length: 12 amino acids. The ends lost 11 bases at V and 4 bases at J; junction bases unmatched: 5. Per germline, CDR1 MNHEY and CDR2 SMNVEV (reference sequence). CDR3 region: CAAGTGSYGYTF. The CDR3 DNA follows: TGTGCCGCAGGGACAGGGAGCTATGGCTACACCTTC.

The rearrangement links TRBV25-1 to TRBJ1-2, with 8 nucleotides matching TRBD1. This CDR3 is built from 15 residues. V shed 2 bases and J 8 bases; nucleotides not matched to a gene: 10. Germline lookup yields CDR1 MGHDK and CDR2 SYGVNS. This CDR3 is CASSERGQGAWGYTF. The CDR3 coding sequence is TGTGCCAGCAGTGAACGGGGGCAGGGGGCGTGGGGCTACACCTTC.

This chain links TRBV14 with TRBJ2-1, with 7 bases identical to TRBD1. The length of the CDR3 is 15 residues. The V gene's germline CDR1 is SGHDN and CDR2 FVKESK. V trimming: 2 bases; J trimming: 4 bases; junction bases outside the gene matches: 5. CDR3 region: CASSQRQGVYNEQFF. In DNA form, the CDR3 reads TGTGCCAGCAGCCAACGCCAGGGGGTATACAATGAGCAGTTCTTC.

The rearrangement joins TRBV12-3 or TRBV12-4 to TRBJ1-1; 7 bases are shared with TRBD1. V shed 5 bases and J 6 bases; nucleotides not matched to a gene: 6. The CDR3 length is 13 residues. CDR3 in amino acids: CASSQRQGAEAFF. The CDR3 bases are TGTGCCAGCAGTCAACGACAGGGCGCTGAAGCTTTCTTT.

This chain joins TRBV15 and TRBJ1-5, with a weak D call TRBD1 (6 bases). Looked up from germline, CDR1 is LNHNV and CDR2 is YYDKDF (reference sequence). CDR3 length: 17 amino acids. Trimming shortened V by 1 base and J by 0 bases, and 13 bases separated the two germline ends. The DNA for the CDR3 is TGTGCCACCAGCAGAGGATGGCGGGGGGCTAGCAATCAGCCCCAGCATTTT. Translation gives CATSRGWRGASNQPQHF.

The J gene is TRBJ2-7, the V gene TRBV18, with 7 bases identical to TRBD2. Germline values: CDR1 KGHSH, CDR2 LQKENI. The CDR3 has 16 residues. The V segment lost 3 bases and the J segment 5 bases; nucleotides outside the gene matches: 13. CDR3 bases: TGTGCCAGCTCACCGTCTTATGGCGGGAGTAGCGACGAGCAGTACTTC. It yields the protein CASSPSYGGSSDEQYF.

The chain recombines TRBV29-1 with TRBJ1-4; tentatively, D is TRBD1 (5 bases). This CDR3 is built from 13 residues. The germline CDR1 and CDR2 sequences are SQVTM and ANQGSEA. Between the trimmed V and J ends, which lost 3 bases and 8 bases, there was a span of 13 bases. The CDR3 spells CSVEGGQDEKLFF. DNA of the CDR3: TGCAGCGTTGAGGGCGGACAAGACGAAAAACTGTTTTTT. Filled out from reference TRBV29-1 and TRBJ1-4, the complete variable domain reads SAVISQKPSRDICQRGTSLTIQCQVDSQVTMMFWYRQQPGQSLTLIATANQGSEATYESGFVIDKFPISRPNLTFSTLTVSNMSPEDSSIYLCSVEGGQDEKLFFGSGTQLSVL.

This chain uses TRBV5-8 with TRBJ2-5, with 8 bases lining up with TRBD1. The CDR3 totals 14 residues. Trimming took 4 bases from V and 6 from J; bases not matched to a gene: 8. In germline, CDR1 is SGHTS, CDR2 YDEGEE. Here the CDR3 reads CASSPGTGRKTQYF. The CDR3 DNA follows: TGTGCCAGCAGCCCCGGGACAGGTAGAAAGACCCAGTACTTC. The full variable domain, its missing parts supplied by reference TRBV5-8 and TRBJ2-5, is EAGVTQSPTHLIKTRGQQATLRCSPISGHTSVYWYQQALGLGLQFLLWYDEGEERNRGNFPPRFSGRQFPNYSSELNVNALELEDSALYLCASSPGTGRKTQYFGPGTRLLVL.

The V call is TRBV14, the J call TRBJ1-3; no reliable D call. Germline V lookup: CDR1 SGHDN, CDR2 FVKESK. The CDR3 is 14 residues long. Deletions cut 4 bases from V and 2 bases from J, with 9 bases between. The CDR3 spells CASSPGGTGNTIYF. CDR3 sequence (DNA): TGTGCCAGCAGCCCCGGAGGGACTGGAAACACCATATATTTT.

This sequence joins TRBV4-1 and TRBJ2-7, with D perhaps TRBD2 (5 bases). Trimming stripped 1 base from V and 4 bases from J, with 14 bases between. The length of the CDR3 is 15 residues. Germline V gives CDR1 MGHRA, CDR2 YSYEKL. The CDR3 DNA reads TGCGCCAGCAGCCAAGGCGTATGGACTGAGTACGAGCAGTACTTC. Protein sequence: CASSQGVWTEYEQYF.

The rearrangement links TRBV14 to TRBJ1-1; D is uncertain. V was clipped by 1 base and J by 3 bases, with 9 bases between them. Germline V gene data show CDR1 as SGHDN and CDR2 as FVKESK. The CDR3 runs to 14 residues. The DNA of the CDR3 is TGTGCCAGCAGCCAAGGAGGGTTGTACACTGAAGCTTTCTTT. This encodes CASSQGGLYTEAFF.

The chain combines TRBV9 with TRBJ2-3, with 12 nucleotides matching TRBD2. The CDR3 length is 16 residues. Germline CDR1 reads SGDLS; CDR2 reads YYNGEE. V lost 2 bases to trimming and J lost 2 bases; unmatched junction nucleotides: 3. The CDR3, as DNA: TGTGCCAGCAGCGTCAGGACTAGCGGGATCACAGATACGCAGTATTTT. It is translated as CASSVRTSGITDTQYF.

The chain carries TRBV5-1 and TRBJ2-6; D remains ambiguous. The CDR3 is 15 amino acids. The ends were cut back, 7 bases at V and 0 bases at J, with 11 bases in the middle. Germline assignment: CDR1 SGHRS and CDR2 YFSETQ. CDR3 DNA: TGCGCCAGCCAGATTTACGCCTCTGGGGCCAACGTCCTGACTTTC. Translating gives CASQIYASGANVLTF.

The gene calls are TRBV19 and TRBJ2-7; TRBD1 matches 10 bases. Unmatched junction bases numbered 7, after V lost 6 bases and J lost 2 bases. The germline V gene has CDR1 LNHDA and CDR2 SQIVND (reference sequence). CDR3 length: 15 amino acids. The DNA for the CDR3 is TGTGCCAGTAGCCTCCGGGACAGGGGTACCTACGAGCAGTACTTC. It encodes CASSLRDRGTYEQYF.

The chain uses TRBV6-2 or TRBV6-3 and TRBJ1-2; perhaps TRBD1 as D (5 bases). Germline loops: CDR1 MNHEY, CDR2 SVGEGT. V was trimmed by 2 bases and J by 5 bases, leaving 9 bases between them. The CDR3 is 13 residues long. For the CDR3, the DNA is TGTGCCAGCAGTTACGCAGGGCCGTATGGCTACACCTTC. Encoded protein: CASSYAGPYGYTF.

The gene calls are TRBV12-5 and TRBJ1-1; 9 bases align to TRBD1. This CDR3 has 16 residues. The ends lost 7 bases at V and 7 bases at J; junction bases unmatched: 16. The germline gives CDR1 LGHNT, CDR2 FRNRAP. Here the CDR3 DNA reads TGTGCTAGTGACTCGACCGGGACAGGGTCTATGGGTGAAGCTTTCTTT. Translating gives CASDSTGTGSMGEAFF.

The rearrangement uses TRBV5-4 and TRBJ1-2; TRBD1 is a possible D gene (5 bases). V was shortened by 4 bases and J by 1 base, with 20 bases between the two germline ends. Germline V gives CDR1 SGHNT, CDR2 YYREEE (reference sequence). The CDR3 consists of 17 residues. This CDR3 is CASSPPGTGGFNYGYTF. The CDR3 DNA sequence: TGTGCCAGCAGCCCCCCCGGGACCGGGGGATTTAACTATGGCTACACCTTC.

The CDR3 DNA is TGTGCTAGTGGCTATGACACCGGGGAGCTGTTTTTT. This sequence encodes CASGYDTGELFF. This chain joins TRBV12-5 and TRBJ2-2, with D hard to call. The V end lost 6 bases, the J end lost 3 bases, and 5 bases lay between the germline ends. The germline V gene has CDR1 LGHNT and CDR2 FRNRAP. The CDR3 consists of 12 residues. Variable domain in full (rest from reference TRBV12-5 and TRBJ2-2): DARVTQTPRHKVTEMGQEVTMRCQPILGHNTVFWYRQTMMQGLELLAYFRNRAPLDDSGMPKDRFSAEMPDATLATLKIQPSEPRDSAVYFCASGYDTGELFFGEGSRLTVL.

This clone has a single count. The CDR3 region has the DNA TGCGCCAGCAGTCTCGCTAGGACAGGGAGGACTGAAGCTTTCTTT. It codes for CASSLARTGRTEAFF. The chain couples TRBV10-2 to TRBJ1-1; 8 positions match TRBD1. The CDR3 contains 15 residues. Germline V CDR1 and CDR2: WSHSY, SAAADI. V was pared by 5 bases and J by 5 bases, with 10 bases of the junction left unmatched.

The chain has TRBV15 and TRBJ1-1; tentative D call: TRBD1 (5 bases). Germline CDR1 LNHNV, CDR2 YYDKDF (reference sequence). V lost 5 bases and J 2 bases, leaving 15 bases between the germline ends. The CDR3 sequence is 15 residues long. The CDR3 here is CATSPRTWGNTEAFF. CDR3 DNA sequence: TGTGCCACCAGCCCCCGGACCTGGGGCAACACTGAAGCTTTCTTT.

The chain couples TRBV19 to TRBJ1-4, with 7 positions matching TRBD1. Germline V gene sequence: CDR1 LNHDA, CDR2 SQIVND (reference sequence). CDR3 length equals 14 residues. V lost 7 bases to trimming and J lost 2 bases; unmatched junction nucleotides: 4. The CDR3 protein is CASMGDSTNEKLFF. The CDR3 DNA reads TGTGCCAGTATGGGGGACAGCACTAATGAAAAACTGTTTTTT. Looking up the rest from reference TRBV19 and TRBJ1-4 gives the full variable domain: DGGITQSPKYLFRKEGQNVTLSCEQNLNHDAMYWYRQDPGQGLRLIYYSQIVNDFQKGDIAEGYSVSREKKESFPLTVTSAQKNPTAFYLCASMGDSTNEKLFFGSGTQLSVL.